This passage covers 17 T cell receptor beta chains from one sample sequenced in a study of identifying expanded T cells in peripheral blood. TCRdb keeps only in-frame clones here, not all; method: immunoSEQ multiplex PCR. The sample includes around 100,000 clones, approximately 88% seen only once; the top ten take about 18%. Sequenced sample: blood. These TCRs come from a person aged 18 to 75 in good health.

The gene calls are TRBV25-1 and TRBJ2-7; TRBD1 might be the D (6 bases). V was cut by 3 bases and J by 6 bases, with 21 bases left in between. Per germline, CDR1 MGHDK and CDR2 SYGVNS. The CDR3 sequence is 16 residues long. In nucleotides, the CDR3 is TGTGCCAGCAGTGATACAAACCAGGGGTTTGTCGGCGAGCAGTACTTC. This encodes CASSDTNQGFVGEQYF.

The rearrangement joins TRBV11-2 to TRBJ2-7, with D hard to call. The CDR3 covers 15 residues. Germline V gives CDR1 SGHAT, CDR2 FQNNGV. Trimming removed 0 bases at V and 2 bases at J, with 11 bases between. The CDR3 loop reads CASSLEAHGAYEQYF. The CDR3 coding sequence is TGTGCCAGCAGCTTAGAGGCCCATGGGGCCTACGAGCAGTACTTC.

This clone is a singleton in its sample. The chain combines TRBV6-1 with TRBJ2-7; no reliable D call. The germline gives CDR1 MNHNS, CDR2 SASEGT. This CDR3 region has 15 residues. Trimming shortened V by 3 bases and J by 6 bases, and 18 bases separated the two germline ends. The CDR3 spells CASSEWANPLLEQYF. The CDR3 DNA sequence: TGTGCCAGCAGTGAGTGGGCAAACCCTTTACTCGAGCAGTACTTC.

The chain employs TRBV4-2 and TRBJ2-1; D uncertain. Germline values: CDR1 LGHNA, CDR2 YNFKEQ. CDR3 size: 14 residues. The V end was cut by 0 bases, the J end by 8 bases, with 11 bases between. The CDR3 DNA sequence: TGTGCCAGCAGCCAAGAAGGAGACGCCCATGAGCAGTTCTTC. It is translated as CASSQEGDAHEQFF.

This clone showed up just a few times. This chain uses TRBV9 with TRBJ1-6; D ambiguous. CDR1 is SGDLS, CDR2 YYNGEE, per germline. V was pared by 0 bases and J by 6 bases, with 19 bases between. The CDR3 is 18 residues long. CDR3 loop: CASSVGLNIGLSNSPLHF. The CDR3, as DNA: TGTGCCAGCAGCGTAGGTCTTAATATCGGCTTATCTAATTCACCCCTCCACTTT.

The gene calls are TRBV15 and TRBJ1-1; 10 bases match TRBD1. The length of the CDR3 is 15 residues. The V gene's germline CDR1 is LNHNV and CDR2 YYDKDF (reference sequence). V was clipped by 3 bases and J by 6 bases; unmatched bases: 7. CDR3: CATSRRQGAGSEAFF. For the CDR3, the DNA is TGTGCCACCAGCAGGCGACAGGGGGCAGGATCTGAAGCTTTCTTT.

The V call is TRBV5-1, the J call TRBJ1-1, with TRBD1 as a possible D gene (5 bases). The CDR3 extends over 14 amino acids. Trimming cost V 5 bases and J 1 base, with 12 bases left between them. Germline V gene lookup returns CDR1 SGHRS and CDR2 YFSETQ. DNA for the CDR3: TGCGCCAGCAGTTGGGGAGGGACGAACACTGAAGCTTTCTTT. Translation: CASSWGGTNTEAFF.

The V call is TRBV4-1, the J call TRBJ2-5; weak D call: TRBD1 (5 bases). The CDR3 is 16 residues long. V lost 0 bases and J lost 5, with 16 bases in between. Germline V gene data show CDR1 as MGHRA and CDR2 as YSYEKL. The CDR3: CASSQEERWGSETQYF. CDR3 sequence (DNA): TGCGCCAGCAGCCAAGAGGAACGTTGGGGCTCGGAGACCCAGTACTTC.

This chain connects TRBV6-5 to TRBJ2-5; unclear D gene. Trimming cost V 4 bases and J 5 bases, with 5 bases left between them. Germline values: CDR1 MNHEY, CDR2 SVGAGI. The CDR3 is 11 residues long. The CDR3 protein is CASSWLETQYF. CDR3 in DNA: TGTGCCAGCAGTTGGTTGGAGACCCAGTACTTC.

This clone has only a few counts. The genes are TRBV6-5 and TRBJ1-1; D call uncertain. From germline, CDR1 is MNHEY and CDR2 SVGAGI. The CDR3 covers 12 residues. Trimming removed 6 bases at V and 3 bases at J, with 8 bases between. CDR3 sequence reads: CASSHRHTEAFF. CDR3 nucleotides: TGTGCCAGCAGCCACCGTCACACTGAAGCTTTCTTT.

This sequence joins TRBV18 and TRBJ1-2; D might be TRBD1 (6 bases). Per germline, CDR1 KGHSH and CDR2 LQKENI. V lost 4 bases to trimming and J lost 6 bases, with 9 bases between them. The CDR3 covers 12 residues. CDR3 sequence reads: CASSQGQDGYTF. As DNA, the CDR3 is TGTGCCAGCTCACAGGGACAAGATGGCTACACCTTC.

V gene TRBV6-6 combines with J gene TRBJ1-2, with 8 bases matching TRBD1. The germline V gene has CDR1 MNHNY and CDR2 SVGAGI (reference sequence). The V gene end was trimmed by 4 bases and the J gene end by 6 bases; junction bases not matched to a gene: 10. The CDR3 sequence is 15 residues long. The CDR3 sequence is CASSSSPRGLNGYTF. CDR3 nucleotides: TGTGCCAGCAGTTCCTCGCCCAGGGGGCTAAATGGCTACACCTTC.

The CDR3 protein is CASPPGTANTGELFF. The DNA of the CDR3 is TGTGCCAGCCCCCCCGGGACAGCGAACACCGGGGAGCTGTTTTTT. J is TRBJ2-2 and V is TRBV21-1; the D segment call TRBD1 is taken from the table without a DNA check. TRBV21-1 is noted as a pseudogene. There are 15 residues in the CDR3.

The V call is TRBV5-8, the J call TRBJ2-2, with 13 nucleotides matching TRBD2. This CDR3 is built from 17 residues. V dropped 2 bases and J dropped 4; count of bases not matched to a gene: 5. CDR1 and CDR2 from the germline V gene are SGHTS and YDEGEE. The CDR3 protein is CASSLVWTSGSTGELFF. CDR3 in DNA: TGTGCCAGCAGCTTAGTCTGGACTAGCGGGAGCACCGGGGAGCTGTTTTTT.

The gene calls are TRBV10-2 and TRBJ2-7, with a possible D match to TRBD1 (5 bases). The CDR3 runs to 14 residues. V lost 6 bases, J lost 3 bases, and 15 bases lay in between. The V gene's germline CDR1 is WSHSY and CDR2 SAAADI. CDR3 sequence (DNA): TGCGCCAGCAGGTTGGGGCAGTTTAGCTACGAGCAGTACTTC. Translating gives CASRLGQFSYEQYF.

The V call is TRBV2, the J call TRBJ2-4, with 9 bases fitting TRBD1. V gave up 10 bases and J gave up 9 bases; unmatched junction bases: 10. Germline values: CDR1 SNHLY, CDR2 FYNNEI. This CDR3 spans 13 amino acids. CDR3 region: CANQRDREGIQYF. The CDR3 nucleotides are TGTGCCAACCAAAGGGACAGGGAGGGCATTCAGTACTTC.

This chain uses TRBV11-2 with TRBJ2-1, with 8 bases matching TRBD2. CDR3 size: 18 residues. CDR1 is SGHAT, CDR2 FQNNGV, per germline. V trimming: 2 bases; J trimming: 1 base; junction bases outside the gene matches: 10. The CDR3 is CASSLRAGGPRSYNEQFF. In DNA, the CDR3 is TGTGCCAGCAGCTTAAGGGCGGGGGGCCCTCGATCCTACAATGAGCAGTTCTTC.